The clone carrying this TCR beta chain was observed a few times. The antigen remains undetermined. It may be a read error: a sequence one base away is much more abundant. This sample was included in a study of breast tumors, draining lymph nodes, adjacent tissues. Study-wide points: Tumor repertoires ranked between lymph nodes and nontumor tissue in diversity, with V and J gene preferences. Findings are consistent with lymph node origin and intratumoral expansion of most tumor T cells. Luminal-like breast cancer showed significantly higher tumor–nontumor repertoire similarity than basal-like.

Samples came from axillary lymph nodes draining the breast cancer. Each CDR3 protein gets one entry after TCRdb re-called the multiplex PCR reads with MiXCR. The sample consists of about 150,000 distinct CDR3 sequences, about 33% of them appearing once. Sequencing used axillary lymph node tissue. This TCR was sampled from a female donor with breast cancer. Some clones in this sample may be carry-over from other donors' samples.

In DNA form, the CDR3 reads TGCGCCAGCAGCCTCCTTGGGCGGGGCAGCGTTAATCAGCCCCAGCATTTT. This codes for CASSLLGRGSVNQPQHF. The chain joins TRBV5-1 to TRBJ1-5; TRBD1 might be the D (5 bases). Trimming pared 4 bases from V and 4 bases from J, leaving 21 bases between. The CDR3 consists of 17 residues. CDR1 is SGHRS, CDR2 YFSETQ, per germline.